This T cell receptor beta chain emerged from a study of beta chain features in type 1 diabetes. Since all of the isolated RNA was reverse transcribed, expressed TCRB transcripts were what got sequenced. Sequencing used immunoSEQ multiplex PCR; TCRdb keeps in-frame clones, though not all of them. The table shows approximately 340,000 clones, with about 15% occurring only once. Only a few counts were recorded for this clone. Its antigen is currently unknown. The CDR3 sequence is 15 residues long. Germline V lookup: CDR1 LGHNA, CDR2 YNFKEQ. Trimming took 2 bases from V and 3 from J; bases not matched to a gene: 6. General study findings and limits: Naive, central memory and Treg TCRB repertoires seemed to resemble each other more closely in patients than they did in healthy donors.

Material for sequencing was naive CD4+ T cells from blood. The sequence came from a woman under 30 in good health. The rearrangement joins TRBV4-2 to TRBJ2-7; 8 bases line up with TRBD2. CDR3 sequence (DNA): TGTGCCAGCAGCCAAACCGGGACTAGAAGCTACGAGCAGTACTTC. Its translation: CASSQTGTRSYEQYF.